This TCR beta chain came from a study of blood T cells in healthy people across ages. A sample-barcoded 5' primer and a J-beta primer mix were used in a second PCR of roughly 7 to 11 cycles. MiXCR, run by TCRdb on the 5' RACE reads, gives a single entry per CDR3 protein. This repertoire shows about 640,000 distinct CDR3 sequences, 58% found once; its top ten account for around 37%. Study-level points and caveats: A roughly linear fall in TCR beta diversity per million T cells was seen with increasing age.

This clonotype was counted at least ten times. Its specificity is not known. The CDR3 runs 11 residues. Trimming removed 5 bases at V and 12 bases at J, with 11 bases between. Germline-derived CDR1 and CDR2 are SGHVS and FNYEAQ. The V gene is TRBV7-6, the J gene TRBJ2-1; D unresolved. The clonotype comes from a man in his sixties in good health. Sample: blood. As DNA, the CDR3 is TGTGCCAGCAGCCGAGGAGATGGGCAGTTCTTC. Translated, it gives CASSRGDGQFF.